The TCR beta chain described here comes from a study of blood T cell repertoires in COVID-19. Clones were sequenced by immunoSEQ multiplex PCR, and TCRdb holds only the in-frame ones, with some missing. The repertoire holds fewer than 450,000 clones, with about 90% as singletons. This clone was seen only once. Germline lookup yields CDR1 SEHNR and CDR2 FQNEAQ (reference sequence). Germline trimming cut 4 bases from V and 1 base from J; bases unmatched to any gene: 4. The CDR3 runs 15 residues. Those enrolled in Seattle joined during active infection and were followed longitudinally afterward. The genes are TRBV7-9 and TRBJ2-1, with 7 bases that match TRBD1. This clonotype was sampled from a woman in her fifties or sixties with COVID-19, enrolled during active disease. Sequenced: peripheral blood. CDR3 in amino acids: CASSWDRSSYNEQFF. The CDR3, as DNA: TGTGCCAGCAGCTGGGACAGAAGTTCCTACAATGAGCAGTTCTTC.